The T cell receptor (beta chain) described here comes from a study of T cell responses to AZD1222 COVID-19 vaccine (dated by TCRdb to about 2021). About the study as a whole: Because spike-specific TCR depth and breadth did not differ between the two schedules, AZD1222 recipients who got a second dose at roughly 4 weeks were pooled with those who got a second dose at roughly 12 weeks. A total of about 230 trial participants underwent TCR sequencing, of whom approximately 210 received two doses of AZD1222 and 26 received two doses of the MenACWY control vaccine. Enrollment into the trials was organized by age into subgroups of 18-55, 56-69 and 70-plus years, and those subgroups contained roughly 160, 29 and 62 TCR-sequenced participants, respectively.

What the research found in general, with its limitations: Only six AZD1222 recipients were SARS-CoV-2 seropositive at baseline, limiting conclusions about previously exposed vaccinees. After two AZD1222 doses, spike-specific TCR breadth and depth were significantly higher than at day 0 and than in MenACWY recipients. The 56-69-year group was small, and its depth increase did not reach significance, likely because of low power. Because no day 14 peak-response samples were available, the repertoires could be characterized only after the peak T cell response. Vaccine-associated CD4 TCRs spanned the whole spike protein, with dominant responses in regions 160-218 and 743-854. Epitopes outside the regions mutated in the B.1.351 and B.1.1.7 variants were reportedly recognized by nearly half of the unique spike-specific TCRs. Most participants were white British and females outnumbered males, and the authors suggested that clonal diversity may have been underestimated.

For this chain, trimming is 4 bases at the V end and 0 bases at the J end, and the number of junction bases without a gene match is 4. From a lookup of the germline V gene (reference sequence), CDR1 and CDR2 are LGHDT and YNNKEL. The CDR3 holds 15 amino acids from the cysteine to the phenylalanine. CDR3 DNA is the only sequence kept; it has 45 bases, read in frame from the first base. A note on this clone: It lacks a known antigen. Base quality data are lacking; no much larger clone is found one base away.

The CDR3 regions of human TCRbeta chains were subjected to immunosequencing. Turning to the authors' computational methods: Repertoire TCRs were matched against a reference library of SARS-CoV-2-specific TCRs generated with the MIRA antigen-specificity platform. Breadth was defined as the fraction of unique TCRs that were SARS-CoV-2-associated, and depth was defined as the fraction of total T cells that were SARS-CoV-2-associated. Using the MIRA data, every spike-specific TCR was mapped to the spike region that the TCR reacted to and assigned to either a CD4 or a CD8 class. Log10-transformed breadth and depth values were compared by one-way ANOVA with Sidak's multiple comparisons tests. Entries here come from immuneACCESS through TCRdb and include only in-frame sequences with V and J called. Some clones fail to appear in such tables; in the studies checked, an unresolved V gene covers under half of the shortfall, and the cause of the remainder is unknown. V and J calls plus clone size are reproduced from that table; the DNA served to infer D and trimming. Across this sample there are some 150,000 clones, with over 75% seen only once. The ten most abundant clones make up around 1.9% of the sample.

Read against the paper, the sample's time point label means: baseline before first vaccination. Samples from vaccinated people were obtained from the UK trials COV001 and COV002, which included a single-blind randomized controlled phase 2/3 trial of AZD1222 (ChAdOx1 nCoV-19) in healthy adults. For TCRbeta chain sequencing, PBMC samples were collected from trial participants at day 0 and at day 28 after the second dose. The material sequenced was peripheral blood, taken on day 0 of AZD1222 vaccination. The chain uses TRBV3-1 (or the pseudogene TRBV3-2) and TRBJ2-3; TRBD1 agrees with 7 junctional bases. The TCR comes from an adult in good health. The sequence in DNA is TGTGCCAGCAGCCCGAGGGGACAGAGCACAGATACGCAGTATTTT. This gives the protein CASSPRGQSTDTQYF.